This T cell receptor (beta chain) stems from a study of blood T cell repertoires in COVID-19. Study in general: The United States, Italy and Spain supplied acute and convalescent COVID-19 samples. Sample material is recorded as cDNA or gDNA derived from T cells, B-cell-depleted T cells, or PBMCs.

In the source study's methods: Reference gene primer amplification gave estimated nucleated cell counts. This table comes from immunoSEQ multiplex PCR, and its TCRdb copy is limited to in-frame clones, with some not included. The D gene and trimming were derived from the DNA, and the V and J assignments and clone size from that table. The profile shows over 60,000 clones, 85% to 90% of them singletons. V lost 6 bases and J 8 bases, leaving 13 bases between the germline ends. The CDR3 consists of 13 residues. Germline assignment: CDR1 MDHEN and CDR2 SYDVKM. This clone was seen just once. Sequenced sample: peripheral blood. The TCR was taken from a woman aged 80 or over with active COVID-19. V is TRBV28 and J is TRBJ1-4, with D tentatively TRBD1 (6 bases). The CDR3 spells CASRPGGQEKLFF. The CDR3 DNA reads TGTGCCAGCAGGCCGGGGGGCCAGGAAAAACTGTTTTTT.